This TCR beta chain was observed in a study of long-term antiretroviral therapy in people with HIV. immunoSEQ v3.0 was run at survey level. The assay was immunoSEQ multiplex PCR, and TCRdb's table has in-frame clones only and misses some. The sample includes 27,000 or so clones, 82% of them seen just once. This CDR3 has 19 residues. Trimming cost V 6 bases and J 5 bases; bases outside gene matches: 21. The germline V gene has CDR1 MDHEN and CDR2 SYDVKM. Remarks on this clone: Its antigen is still unknown.

The study, taken as a whole, reports: Compared with controls, HIV repertoires showed narrower CDR3 length ranges.

The J gene is TRBJ2-1, the V gene TRBV28, with TRBD1 identical over 8 bases. This sample comprised unsorted PBMCs, obtained 0.8 years before starting antiretroviral therapy. This TCR came from a man aged 18 to 30 with HIV. As DNA, the CDR3 is TGTGCCAGCAGCAACCCTTTCTATTTTGGGACAGGCGAAAACAATGAGCAGTTCTTC. Amino acid sequence: CASSNPFYFGTGENNEQFF.